Listed below are T cell receptor beta chains from one sample, sequenced in a study of cytomegalovirus exposure and HLA in healthy donors. Some clones are missing from TCRdb's copy, which holds only in-frame ones; the method was immunoSEQ multiplex PCR. Here the sample spans some 77,000 clones, 60% to 80% being singletons. Sequences were obtained from PBMCs. The source is a woman in her 40s in good health and CMV-seronegative. CDR3s include the opening cysteine and the closing phenylalanine or tryptophan. The D gene is left open where the match is weak. Clone size is shown for a subset of rows, as once, few, many or a class of expanded clone.

d_gene	v_gene	abundance	j_gene	CDR3aa	CDR3nt
-	TRBV6-6	-	TRBJ2-3	CASSPGGKTDTQYF	TGTGCCAGCAGTCCAGGGGGGAAGACAGATACGCAGTATTTT
-	TRBV28	-	TRBJ1-1	CASSLRVGYTEAFF	TGTGCCAGCAGTTTACGAGTTGGTTACACTGAAGCTTTCTTT
-	TRBV7-3	once	TRBJ2-3	CASSARAGMGTDTQYF	TGTGCCAGCAGCGCACGGGCAGGGATGGGCACAGATACGCAGTATTTT
-	TRBV11-2	few	TRBJ1-2	CASSLGETDPPGGGYTF	TGTGCCAGCAGCTTGGGAGAAACAGACCCACCTGGCGGTGGCTACACCTTC
-	TRBV6-5	-	TRBJ1-1	CASSVRGDTEAFF	TGTGCCAGCAGTGTTAGGGGTGACACTGAAGCTTTCTTT
-	TRBV10-1	once	TRBJ2-7	CASSVGGDLYEQYF	TGCGCCAGCAGTGTAGGGGGGGACCTCTACGAGCAGTACTTC
-	TRBV28	-	TRBJ2-5	CASSVPTFYQETQYF	TGTGCCAGCAGTGTTCCCACATTCTACCAAGAGACCCAGTACTTC
TRBD2	TRBV4-2	-	TRBJ2-5	CASSQDRLAGGRVQETQYF	TGTGCCAGCAGCCAAGATCGACTAGCGGGGGGGCGAGTTCAAGAGACCCAGTACTTC
TRBD1	TRBV5-1	-	TRBJ2-7	CASSQGQGLSYEQYF	TGCGCCAGCAGCCAGGGACAGGGGCTATCCTACGAGCAGTACTTC
TRBD2	TRBV30	-	TRBJ2-1	CAWTPPGGGIGEQFF	TGTGCCTGGACTCCCCCGGGGGGAGGGATCGGTGAGCAGTTCTTC
TRBD2	TRBV6-6	-	TRBJ2-7	CASTNGGAYEQYF	TGTGCCAGCACCAACGGGGGGGCCTACGAGCAGTACTTC
-	TRBV29-1	-	TRBJ2-2	CSAPFSGELFF	TGCAGCGCCCCCTTCTCCGGGGAGCTGTTTTTT
-	TRBV6-6	-	TRBJ1-2	CASSYVAGPLHGYTF	TGTGCCAGCAGTTACGTGGCAGGCCCCCTCCATGGCTACACCTTC
-	TRBV15	few	TRBJ2-7	CATSRVISYEQYF	TGTGCCACCAGTCGAGTAATCTCCTACGAGCAGTACTTC
-	TRBV2	few	TRBJ2-1	CASSLTGGSYNEQFF	TGTGCCAGCAGTCTAACTGGGGGGTCCTACAATGAGCAGTTCTTC
TRBD1	TRBV28	-	TRBJ2-2	CASSLLGGANTGELFF	TGTGCCAGCAGTTTATTAGGGGGCGCAAACACCGGGGAGCTGTTTTTT
-	TRBV4-1	-	TRBJ1-1	CASSQDPVVSEAFF	TGCGCCAGCAGCCAAGATCCGGTAGTGTCTGAAGCTTTCTTT
TRBD1	TRBV5-1	-	TRBJ1-3	CASSLGYRGTGNTIYF	TGCGCCAGCAGCTTGGGATACAGGGGCACTGGAAACACCATATATTTT
-	TRBV28	-	TRBJ2-2	CASSLSASTGELFF	TGTGCCAGCAGTTTATCTGCCAGTACCGGGGAGCTGTTTTTT
-	TRBV29-1	-	TRBJ1-3	CSVIVNSGNTIYF	TGCAGCGTTATAGTTAACTCTGGAAACACCATATATTTT
TRBD1	TRBV7-8	-	TRBJ2-7	CAISSGTGGAEQYF	TGTGCCATTTCTTCCGGGACAGGGGGCGCCGAGCAGTACTTC
-	TRBV30	few	TRBJ1-2	CAWFGYDDYGYTF	TGTGCCTGGTTCGGGTACGACGACTATGGCTACACCTTC
TRBD2	TRBV28	-	TRBJ2-1	CASSLRLAGGPYNEQFF	TGTGCCAGCAGTCTGAGACTAGCGGGAGGGCCCTACAATGAGCAGTTCTTC
TRBD1	TRBV15	-	TRBJ1-4	CATSSTDRAEKLFF	TGTGCCACCAGCTCCACGGACAGGGCTGAAAAACTGTTTTTT
TRBD1	TRBV5-6	few	TRBJ1-3	CASRTTGAGNTIYF	TGTGCCAGCAGAACGACAGGGGCCGGAAACACCATATATTTT
-	TRBV28	-	TRBJ2-1	CASSLNREWDEQFF	TGTGCCAGCAGTTTAAACCGGGAGTGGGATGAGCAGTTCTTC
TRBD1	TRBV2	-	TRBJ1-6	CASSGQQGRNSPLHF	TGTGCCAGCAGTGGGCAACAGGGGAGAAATTCACCCCTCCACTTT
TRBD1	TRBV7-2	-	TRBJ2-3	CASSSTTGNTDTQYF	TGTGCCAGCAGCTCGACGACAGGGAACACAGATACGCAGTATTTT
TRBD1	TRBV4-2	-	TRBJ2-1	CASSQDGDRVVF	TGTGCCAGCAGCCAAGATGGGGACAGGGTGGTCTTC